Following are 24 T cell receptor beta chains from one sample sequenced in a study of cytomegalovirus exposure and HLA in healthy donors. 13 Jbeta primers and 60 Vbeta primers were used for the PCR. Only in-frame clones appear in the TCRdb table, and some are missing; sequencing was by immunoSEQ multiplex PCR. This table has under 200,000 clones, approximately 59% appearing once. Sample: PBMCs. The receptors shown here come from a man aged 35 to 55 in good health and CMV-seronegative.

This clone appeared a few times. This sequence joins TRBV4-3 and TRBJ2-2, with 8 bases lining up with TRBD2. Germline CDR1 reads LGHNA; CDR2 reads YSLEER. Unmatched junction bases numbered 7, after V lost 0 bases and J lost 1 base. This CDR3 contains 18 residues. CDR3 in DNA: TGCGCCAGCAGCCAAGATCCTTTAGCGGGAAAGAACACCGGGGAGCTGTTTTTT. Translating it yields CASSQDPLAGKNTGELFF.

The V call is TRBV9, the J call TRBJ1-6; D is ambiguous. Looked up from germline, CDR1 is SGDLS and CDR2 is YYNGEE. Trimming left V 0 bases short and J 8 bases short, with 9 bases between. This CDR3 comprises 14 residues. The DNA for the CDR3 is TGTGCCAGCAGCGTAGCGGGTCTGGATTCACCCCTCCACTTT. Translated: CASSVAGLDSPLHF.

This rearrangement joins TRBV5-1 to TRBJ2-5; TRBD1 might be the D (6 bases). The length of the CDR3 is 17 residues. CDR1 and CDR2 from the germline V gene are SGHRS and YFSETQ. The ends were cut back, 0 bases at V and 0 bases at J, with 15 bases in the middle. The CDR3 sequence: CASSLALSRGYQETQYF. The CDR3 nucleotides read TGCGCCAGCAGCTTGGCGTTGTCTAGGGGGTACCAAGAGACCCAGTACTTC.

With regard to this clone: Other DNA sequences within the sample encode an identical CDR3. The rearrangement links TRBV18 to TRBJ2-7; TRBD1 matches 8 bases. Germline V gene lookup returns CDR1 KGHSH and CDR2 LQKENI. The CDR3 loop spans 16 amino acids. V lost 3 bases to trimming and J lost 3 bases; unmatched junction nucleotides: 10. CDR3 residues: CASSPPLQGVLYEQYF. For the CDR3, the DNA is TGTGCCAGCTCACCTCCGTTACAGGGGGTGCTCTACGAGCAGTACTTC.

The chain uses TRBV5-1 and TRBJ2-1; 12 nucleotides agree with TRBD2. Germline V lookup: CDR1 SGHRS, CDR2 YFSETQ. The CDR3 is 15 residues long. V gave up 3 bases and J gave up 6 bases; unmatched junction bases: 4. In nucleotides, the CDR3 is TGCGCCAGCAGCTCGGTGACTAGCGGGGGCAATGAGCAGTTCTTC. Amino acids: CASSSVTSGGNEQFF. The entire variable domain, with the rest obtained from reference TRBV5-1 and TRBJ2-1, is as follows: KAGVTQTPRYLIKTRGQQVTLSCSPISGHRSVSWYQQTPGQGLQFLFEYFSETQRNKGNFPGRFSGRQFSNSRSEMNVSTLELGDSALYLCASSSVTSGGNEQFFGPGTRLTVL.

CDR3 loop: CASSASGQIYEQYF. In nucleotides, the CDR3 is TGTGCCAGCAGTGCCTCGGGACAAATCTACGAGCAGTACTTC. The gene calls are TRBV6-1 and TRBJ2-7, with a weak D call TRBD1 (6 bases). V shed 4 bases and J shed 3 bases, with 13 bases lying between them. CDR1 is MNHNS, CDR2 SASEGT, per germline. The CDR3 extends over 14 amino acids.

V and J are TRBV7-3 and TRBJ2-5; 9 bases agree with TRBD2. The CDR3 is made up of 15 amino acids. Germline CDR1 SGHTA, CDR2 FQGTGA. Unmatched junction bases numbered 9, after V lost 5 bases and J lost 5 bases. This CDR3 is CASSTGLASGETQYF. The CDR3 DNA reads TGTGCCAGCAGCACCGGACTAGCGAGCGGGGAGACCCAGTACTTC.

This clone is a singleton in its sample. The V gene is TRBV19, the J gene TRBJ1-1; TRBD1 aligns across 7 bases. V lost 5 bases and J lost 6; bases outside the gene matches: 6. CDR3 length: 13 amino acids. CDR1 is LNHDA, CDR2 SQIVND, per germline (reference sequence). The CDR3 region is CASSFDRESEAFF. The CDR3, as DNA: TGTGCCAGTAGTTTCGACAGGGAGTCTGAAGCTTTCTTT.

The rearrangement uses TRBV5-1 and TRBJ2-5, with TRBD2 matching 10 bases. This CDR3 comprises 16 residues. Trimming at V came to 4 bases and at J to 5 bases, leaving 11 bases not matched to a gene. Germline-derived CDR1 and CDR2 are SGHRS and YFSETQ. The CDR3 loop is CASSAGLALRAETQYF. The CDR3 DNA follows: TGCGCCAGCAGCGCGGGACTAGCGTTGAGAGCCGAGACCCAGTACTTC.

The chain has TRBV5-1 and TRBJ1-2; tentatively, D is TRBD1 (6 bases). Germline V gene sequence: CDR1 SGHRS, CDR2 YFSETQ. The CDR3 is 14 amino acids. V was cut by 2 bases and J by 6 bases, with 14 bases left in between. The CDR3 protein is CASSLTDRSDGYTF. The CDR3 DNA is TGCGCCAGCAGCTTAACCGACAGGTCCGATGGCTACACCTTC. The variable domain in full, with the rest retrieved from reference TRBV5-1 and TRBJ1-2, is KAGVTQTPRYLIKTRGQQVTLSCSPISGHRSVSWYQQTPGQGLQFLFEYFSETQRNKGNFPGRFSGRQFSNSRSEMNVSTLELGDSALYLCASSLTDRSDGYTFGSGTRLTVV.

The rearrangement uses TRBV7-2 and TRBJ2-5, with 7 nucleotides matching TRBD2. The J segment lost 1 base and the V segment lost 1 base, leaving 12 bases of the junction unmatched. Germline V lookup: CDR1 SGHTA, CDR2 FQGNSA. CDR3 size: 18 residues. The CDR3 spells CASSLVGEGSGTQETQYF. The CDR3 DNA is TGTGCCAGCAGCTTAGTAGGGGAGGGTAGCGGTACCCAAGAGACCCAGTACTTC.

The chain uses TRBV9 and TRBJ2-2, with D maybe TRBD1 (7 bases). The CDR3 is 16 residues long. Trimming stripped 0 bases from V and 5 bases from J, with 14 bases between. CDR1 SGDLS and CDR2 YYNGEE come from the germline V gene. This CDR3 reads CASSVGQGGRTGELFF. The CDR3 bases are TGTGCCAGCAGCGTAGGGCAGGGGGGAAGGACCGGGGAGCTGTTTTTT. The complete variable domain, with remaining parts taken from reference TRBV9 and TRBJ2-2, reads DSGVTQTPKHLITATGQRVTLRCSPRSGDLSVYWYQQSLDQGLQFLIQYYNGEERAKGNILERFSAQQFPDLHSELNLSSLELGDSALYFCASSVGQGGRTGELFFGEGSRLTVL.

CDR3 sequence: CASSLRTGLVGANVLTF. The CDR3 region has the DNA TGCGCCAGCAGCTTGAGGACAGGCCTGGTTGGGGCCAACGTCCTGACTTTC. The V call is TRBV5-1, the J call TRBJ2-6; 7 nucleotides match TRBD1. Germline lookup yields CDR1 SGHRS and CDR2 YFSETQ. J gave up 3 bases and V 1 base, and 7 bases lay outside the gene matches. The length of the CDR3 is 17 residues.

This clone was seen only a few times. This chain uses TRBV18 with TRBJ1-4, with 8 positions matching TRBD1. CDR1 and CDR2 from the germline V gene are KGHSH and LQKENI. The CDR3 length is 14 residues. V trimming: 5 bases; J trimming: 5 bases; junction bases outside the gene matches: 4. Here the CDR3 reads CASSEGDRNEKLFF. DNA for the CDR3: TGTGCCAGCTCAGAGGGGGACAGGAATGAAAAACTGTTTTTT.

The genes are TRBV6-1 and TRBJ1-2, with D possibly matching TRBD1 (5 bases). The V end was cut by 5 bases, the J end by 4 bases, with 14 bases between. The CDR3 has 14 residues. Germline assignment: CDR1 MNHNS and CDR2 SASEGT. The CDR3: CASSSGGLPYGYTF. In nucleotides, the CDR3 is TGTGCCAGCAGTTCCGGGGGACTGCCCTATGGCTACACCTTC.

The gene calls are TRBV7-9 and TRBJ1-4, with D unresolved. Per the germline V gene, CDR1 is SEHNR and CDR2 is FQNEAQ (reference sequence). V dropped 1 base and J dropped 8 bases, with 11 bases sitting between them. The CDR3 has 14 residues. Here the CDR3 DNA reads TGTGCCAGCAGCTTAGATCAGGTTTTCGAAAAACTGTTTTTT. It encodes CASSLDQVFEKLFF.

Written as DNA, the CDR3 is TGTGCCAGCTCCCGCGGGCAGGGGAGCGACCATGGCTACACCTTC. Its protein product is CASSRGQGSDHGYTF. V and J are TRBV18 and TRBJ1-2; D possibly corresponds to TRBD1 (6 bases). The germline CDR1 and CDR2 sequences are KGHSH and LQKENI. Trimming left V 6 bases short and J 6 bases short, with 20 bases between. This CDR3 is built from 15 residues.

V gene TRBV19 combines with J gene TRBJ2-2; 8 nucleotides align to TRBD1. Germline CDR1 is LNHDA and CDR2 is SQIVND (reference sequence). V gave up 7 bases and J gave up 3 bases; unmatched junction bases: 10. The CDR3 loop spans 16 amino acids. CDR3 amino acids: CASIESSDRDTGELFF. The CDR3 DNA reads TGTGCCAGTATTGAATCATCGGACAGGGACACCGGGGAGCTGTTTTTT.

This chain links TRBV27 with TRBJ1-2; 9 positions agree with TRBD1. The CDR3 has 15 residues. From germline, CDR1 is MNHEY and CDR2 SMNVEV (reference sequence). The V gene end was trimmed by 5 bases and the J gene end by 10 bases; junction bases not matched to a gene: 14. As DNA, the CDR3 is TGTGCCAGCAGTCGTACCTCCGGGACAGGGATAATCTACACCTTC. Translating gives CASSRTSGTGIIYTF.

The CDR3 nucleotides read TGCAGCGTTGAAACCAGTGCCGAGACCCAGTACTTC. Its translation is CSVETSAETQYF. J is TRBJ2-5 and V is TRBV29-1, with D uncertain. The CDR3 loop spans 12 amino acids. The V end lost 2 bases, the J end lost 5 bases, and 9 bases lay between the germline ends. Germline V gives CDR1 SQVTM, CDR2 ANQGSEA.

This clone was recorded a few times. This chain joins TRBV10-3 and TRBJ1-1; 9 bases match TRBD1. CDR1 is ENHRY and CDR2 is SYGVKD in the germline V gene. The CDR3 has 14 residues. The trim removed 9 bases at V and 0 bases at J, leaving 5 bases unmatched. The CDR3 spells CAMGTGTLNTEAFF. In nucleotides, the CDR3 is TGTGCCATGGGGACAGGGACATTGAACACTGAAGCTTTCTTT.

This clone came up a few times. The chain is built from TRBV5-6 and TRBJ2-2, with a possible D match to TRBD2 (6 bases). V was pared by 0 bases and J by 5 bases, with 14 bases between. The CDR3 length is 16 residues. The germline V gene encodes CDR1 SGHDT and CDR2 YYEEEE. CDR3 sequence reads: CASSLAEGLLTGELFF. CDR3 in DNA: TGTGCCAGCAGCTTGGCCGAGGGACTCTTGACCGGGGAGCTGTTTTTT.

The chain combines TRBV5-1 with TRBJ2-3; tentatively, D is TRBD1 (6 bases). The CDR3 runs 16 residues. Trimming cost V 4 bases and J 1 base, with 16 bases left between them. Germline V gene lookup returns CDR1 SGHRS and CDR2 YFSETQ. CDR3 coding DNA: TGCGCCAGCAGCGAGAAAGGGGGTTGGGGCACAGATACGCAGTATTTT. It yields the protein CASSEKGGWGTDTQYF.

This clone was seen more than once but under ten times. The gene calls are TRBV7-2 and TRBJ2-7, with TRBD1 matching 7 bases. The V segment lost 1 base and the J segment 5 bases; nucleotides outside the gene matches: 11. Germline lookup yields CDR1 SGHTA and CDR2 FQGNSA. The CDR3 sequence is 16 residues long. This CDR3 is CASSLVVGGFGDEQYF. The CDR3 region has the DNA TGTGCCAGCAGCTTAGTGGTAGGGGGCTTTGGGGACGAGCAGTACTTC.